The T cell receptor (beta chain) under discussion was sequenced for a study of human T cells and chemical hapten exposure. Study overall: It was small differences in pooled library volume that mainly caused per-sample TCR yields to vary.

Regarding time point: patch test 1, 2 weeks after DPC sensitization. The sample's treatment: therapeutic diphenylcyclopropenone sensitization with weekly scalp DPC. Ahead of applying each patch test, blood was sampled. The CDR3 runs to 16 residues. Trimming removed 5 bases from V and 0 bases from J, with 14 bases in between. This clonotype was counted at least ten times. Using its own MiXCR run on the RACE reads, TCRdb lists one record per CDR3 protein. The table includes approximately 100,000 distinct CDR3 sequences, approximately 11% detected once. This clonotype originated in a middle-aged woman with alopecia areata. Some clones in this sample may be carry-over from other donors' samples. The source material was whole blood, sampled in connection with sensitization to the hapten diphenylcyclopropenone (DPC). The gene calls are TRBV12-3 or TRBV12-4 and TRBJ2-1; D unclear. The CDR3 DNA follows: TGTGCCAGCAGTCACCAAGGGTCGATCTCCTACAATGAGCAGTTCTTC. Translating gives CASSHQGSISYNEQFF.